This passage covers 32 T cell receptor beta chains from one sample sequenced in a study of T cell responses to AZD1222 COVID-19 vaccine. Some clones are missing from TCRdb's copy, which holds only in-frame ones; the method was immunoSEQ multiplex PCR. The sample records about 110,000 clones, around nine tenths being singletons. The source material was peripheral blood, sampled 28 days after the second AZD1222 dose. All receptors derive from an adult who received the AZD1222 COVID-19 vaccine.

The gene calls are TRBV2 and TRBJ1-5, with D unresolved. The ends were cut back, 4 bases at V and 7 bases at J, with 14 bases in the middle. The CDR3 totals 14 residues. Germline CDR1 is SNHLY and CDR2 is FYNNEI. The CDR3 reads CASSGIDIFQPQHF. CDR3 nucleotide sequence: TGTGCCAGCAGTGGGATTGACATATTCCAGCCCCAGCATTTT.

The rearrangement links TRBV6-6 to TRBJ1-5; 9 nucleotides align to TRBD1. The CDR3 extends over 14 amino acids. V shed 5 bases, J shed 3 bases, and the junction held 2 bases outside the gene matches. Germline V gene lookup returns CDR1 MNHNY and CDR2 SVGAGI (reference sequence). The CDR3 protein is CASSTGGPNQPQHF. CDR3 nucleotide sequence: TGTGCCAGCAGTACAGGGGGCCCCAATCAGCCCCAGCATTTT.

The DNA of the CDR3 is TGTGCCAGCAGCCCCTCCGGGACAAGTAATGAAAAACTGTTTTTT. Translating it yields CASSPSGTSNEKLFF. The chain recombines TRBV7-9 with TRBJ1-4; a weak D match, TRBD1 (6 bases). V lost 5 bases and J 4 bases, leaving 14 bases between the germline ends. Germline CDR1 SEHNR, CDR2 FQNEAQ (reference sequence). The CDR3 has 15 amino acids.

The chain employs TRBV25-1 and TRBJ1-5; D unresolved. CDR3 length equals 14 residues. Trimming stripped 3 bases from V and 2 bases from J, with 8 bases between. Germline V gene sequence: CDR1 MGHDK, CDR2 SYGVNS. DNA for the CDR3: TGTGCCAGCAGTGATCTCGGGGGCAATCAGCCCCAGCATTTT. Translated: CASSDLGGNQPQHF.

This chain connects TRBV5-1 to TRBJ2-2; D is unclear. This CDR3 has 15 amino acids. Trimming left V 0 bases short and J 0 bases short, with 6 bases between. CDR1 is SGHRS and CDR2 is YFSETQ in the germline V gene. Here the CDR3 reads CASSLAAANTGELFF. The CDR3 bases are TGCGCCAGCAGCTTGGCTGCAGCGAACACCGGGGAGCTGTTTTTT.

In its sample, this clone was seen a few times. CDR3 sequence reads: CASSGLGDGYTF. In DNA form, the CDR3 reads TGTGCCAGCAGCGGGCTGGGGGATGGCTACACCTTC. The V call is TRBV5-6, the J call TRBJ1-2; D is possibly TRBD1 (5 bases). Trimming left V 4 bases short and J 6 bases short, with 10 bases between. CDR1 is SGHDT, CDR2 YYEEEE, per germline. The CDR3 runs 12 residues.

V is TRBV7-9 and J is TRBJ2-7, with 7 bases identical to TRBD1. Per the germline V gene, CDR1 is SEHNR and CDR2 is FQNEAQ (reference sequence). The CDR3 is made up of 15 amino acids. J was trimmed by 0 bases and V by 4 bases; bases with no gene match: 6. DNA of the CDR3: TGTGCCAGCAGCTCCGGGACAGACATCTCCTACGAGCAGTACTTC. Its translation is CASSSGTDISYEQYF.

The genes are TRBV7-6 and TRBJ2-3, with D perhaps matching TRBD1 (6 bases). The CDR3 loop spans 15 amino acids. Trimming took off 5 bases at V and 1 base at J, with 13 bases between the two ends. The V gene's germline CDR1 is SGHVS and CDR2 FNYEAQ. As DNA, the CDR3 is TGTGCCAGCAGCGTACAGGGTCAGGGCACAGATACGCAGTATTTT. Protein product: CASSVQGQGTDTQYF.

The rearrangement links TRBV2 to TRBJ2-5; D not resolved. Germline values: CDR1 SNHLY, CDR2 FYNNEI. This CDR3 contains 14 residues. The ends were cut back, 1 base at V and 2 bases at J, with 8 bases in the middle. The CDR3: CASSEVSRQETQYF. Here the CDR3 DNA reads TGTGCCAGCAGTGAAGTGAGCAGACAAGAGACCCAGTACTTC.

The V call is TRBV9, the J call TRBJ2-5; 12 positions agree with TRBD1. The V gene's germline CDR1 is SGDLS and CDR2 YYNGEE. This CDR3 has 17 residues. The trim removed 0 bases at V and 5 bases at J, leaving 8 bases unmatched. In DNA form, the CDR3 reads TGTGCCAGCAGCGTAGAAGGGACAGGGGGCGGGATGGAGACCCAGTACTTC. Residues: CASSVEGTGGGMETQYF.

The CDR3 coding sequence is TGTGCCTGTGCAAACAGCCCAGACTATGGCTACACCTTC. The encoded protein is CACANSPDYGYTF. The V call is TRBV30, the J call TRBJ1-2; D is uncertain. Per germline, CDR1 GTSNPN and CDR2 SVGIG (reference sequence). The ends were cut back, 6 bases at V and 3 bases at J, with 14 bases in the middle. CDR3 length: 13 residues.

The chain is built from TRBV28 and TRBJ2-2; unclear D gene. Germline assignment: CDR1 MDHEN and CDR2 SYDVKM. V was shortened by 2 bases and J by 1 base, with 14 bases between the two germline ends. There are 17 residues in the CDR3. CDR3 sequence reads: CASSLNRRQRNTGELFF. In DNA, the CDR3 is TGTGCCAGCAGTTTAAACCGCCGCCAGAGGAACACCGGGGAGCTGTTTTTT. The variable domain in full, with the rest retrieved from reference TRBV28 and TRBJ2-2, is DVKVTQSSRYLVKRTGEKVFLECVQDMDHENMFWYRQDPGLGLRLIYFSYDVKMKEKGDIPEGYSVSREKKERFSLILESASTNQTSMYLCASSLNRRQRNTGELFFGEGSRLTVL.

CDR3 residues: CASSPPLAGTQYF. DNA for the CDR3: TGTGCCAGCAGTCCGCCCCTAGCTGGTACGCAGTATTTT. This rearrangement joins TRBV6-5 to TRBJ2-3, with D possibly matching TRBD2 (5 bases). The CDR3 runs 13 residues. The germline V and J ends were trimmed by 5 bases and 8 bases, with 14 bases remaining between them. Germline V CDR1 and CDR2: MNHEY, SVGAGI.

This rearrangement joins TRBV9 to TRBJ2-3, with D perhaps matching TRBD1 (5 bases). The CDR3 spans 13 residues. Germline V gene lookup returns CDR1 SGDLS and CDR2 YYNGEE. Trimming took 0 bases from V and 5 from J, leaving 7 bases between them. CDR3 protein: CASSVEGIDTQYF. The CDR3 bases are TGTGCCAGCAGCGTAGAGGGGATAGATACGCAGTATTTT.

This clone was recorded a few times. This rearrangement joins TRBV11-2 to TRBJ2-3; D not certain. The CDR3 consists of 15 residues. Trimming took 0 bases from V and 2 from J, leaving 9 bases between them. Germline values: CDR1 SGHAT, CDR2 FQNNGV. The DNA of the CDR3 is TGTGCCAGCAGCTTAGATCGGACGGACACAGATACGCAGTATTTT. Translated: CASSLDRTDTDTQYF.

The chain employs TRBV10-3 and TRBJ1-5; D unclear. Per the germline V gene, CDR1 is ENHRY and CDR2 is SYGVKD. Trimming took 0 bases from V and 0 from J, leaving 12 bases between them. The CDR3 sequence is 17 residues long. CDR3 sequence: CAISESRFANSNQPQHF. Written as DNA, the CDR3 is TGTGCCATCAGTGAGTCGAGGTTTGCTAATAGCAATCAGCCCCAGCATTTT.

V gene TRBV5-1 combines with J gene TRBJ2-1, with D unclear. In germline, CDR1 is SGHRS, CDR2 YFSETQ. CDR3 size: 14 residues. V lost 3 bases and J lost 9, with 16 bases in between. This chain's CDR3 is CASSYGALDSEQFF. Here the CDR3 DNA reads TGCGCCAGCAGCTATGGAGCCTTGGATAGTGAGCAGTTCTTC.

The genes are TRBV19 and TRBJ1-5; no firm D call. V gave up 1 base and J gave up 0 bases, with 13 bases separating them. Germline CDR1 is LNHDA and CDR2 is SQIVND (reference sequence). This CDR3 comprises 17 residues. In DNA form, the CDR3 reads TGTGCCAGTAGTATAGTTCGCCAGATCTCTAGCAATCAGCCCCAGCATTTT. Amino acids: CASSIVRQISSNQPQHF.

The chain joins TRBV7-9 to TRBJ1-2, with D perhaps matching TRBD1 (6 bases). This CDR3 has 17 residues. In germline, CDR1 is SEHNR, CDR2 FQNEAQ (reference sequence). The V and J ends lost 5 bases and 2 bases respectively, with 21 bases between them. The CDR3 loop is CASSASGTKIKNYGYTF. CDR3 nucleotides: TGTGCCAGCAGCGCCTCTGGGACAAAAATTAAAAACTATGGCTACACCTTC.

The sample holds a few counts of this clone. V usage is TRBV10-3 and J usage is TRBJ2-3, with 8 bases matching TRBD2. There are 12 residues in the CDR3. The germline gives CDR1 ENHRY, CDR2 SYGVKD. Trimming took 11 bases from V and 4 from J; bases not matched to a gene: 5. This chain's CDR3 is CASRGGADTQYF. CDR3 coding DNA: TGTGCCTCACGGGGGGGCGCAGATACGCAGTATTTT.

The chain combines TRBV2 with TRBJ2-2, with 10 bases that match TRBD2. Trimming cost V 8 bases and J 1 base; bases outside gene matches: 1. There are 14 residues in the CDR3. Germline loops: CDR1 SNHLY, CDR2 FYNNEI. This CDR3 is CASASGRNTGELFF. In nucleotides, the CDR3 is TGTGCCAGCGCTAGCGGGAGGAACACCGGGGAGCTGTTTTTT.

This rearrangement joins TRBV29-1 to TRBJ2-5, with D possibly TRBD1 on 5 matching bases. Germline V gives CDR1 SQVTM, CDR2 ANQGSEA. CDR3 length: 12 amino acids. V lost 5 bases and J 7 bases, leaving 14 bases between the germline ends. The CDR3 region is CSVIQGEGTQYF. In nucleotides, the CDR3 is TGCAGCGTTATTCAGGGCGAAGGGACCCAGTACTTC.

The chain employs TRBV9 and TRBJ1-2; D is unresolved. The CDR3 runs 18 residues. Trimming pared 0 bases from V and 3 bases from J, leaving 21 bases between. CDR1 is SGDLS, CDR2 YYNGEE, per germline. CDR3: CASSVEAPARTSHYGYTF. CDR3 sequence (DNA): TGTGCCAGCAGCGTAGAGGCCCCCGCCCGGACGTCCCACTATGGCTACACCTTC.

The CDR3 DNA sequence: TGTGCCAGCAGTGCGACAGGGGGTAATTCACCCCTCCACTTT. Translated: CASSATGGNSPLHF. The J gene is TRBJ1-6, the V gene TRBV6-1, with 9 bases identical to TRBD1. The CDR3 loop spans 14 amino acids. Unmatched junction bases numbered 1, after V lost 4 bases and J lost 6 bases. CDR1 and CDR2 from the germline V gene are MNHNS and SASEGT.

The chain employs TRBV7-2 and TRBJ2-7; TRBD1 aligns across 8 bases. V dropped 5 bases and J dropped 1; count of bases not matched to a gene: 10. Germline-derived CDR1 and CDR2 are SGHTA and FQGNSA. The length of the CDR3 is 16 residues. This chain's CDR3 is CASSQREWTGSYEQYF. As DNA, the CDR3 is TGTGCCAGCAGCCAAAGAGAGTGGACAGGGTCCTACGAGCAGTACTTC.

The gene calls are TRBV7-8 and TRBJ1-4; 7 bases fit TRBD1. V lost 4 bases and J lost 3; bases outside the gene matches: 5. Germline-derived CDR1 and CDR2 are SGHVS and FQNEAQ. The CDR3 runs to 15 residues. The CDR3 DNA reads TGTGCCAGCAGCTCCCGACAGGGTCCTAATGAAAAACTGTTTTTT. This codes for CASSSRQGPNEKLFF.

The chain uses TRBV5-4 and TRBJ1-4; 8 bases line up with TRBD1. Germline V lookup: CDR1 SGHNT, CDR2 YYREEE (reference sequence). With 0 bases clipped from V and 8 bases from J, the junction kept 0 bases outside the gene matches. The CDR3 has 13 residues. CDR3: CASSLDRGEKLFF. The CDR3, as DNA: TGTGCCAGCAGCTTGGACAGGGGGGAAAAACTGTTTTTT.

This clone showed up just once. This chain connects TRBV15 to TRBJ1-5, with 9 bases matching TRBD1. The CDR3 is 16 amino acids. Germline V gene sequence: CDR1 LNHNV, CDR2 YYDKDF (reference sequence). V trimming: 3 bases; J trimming: 5 bases; junction bases outside the gene matches: 8. CDR3 bases: TGTGCCACCAGCAGGGACAGGACAGGGGTCCATCAGCCCCAGCATTTT. As protein: CATSRDRTGVHQPQHF.

This clone appeared once. The chain employs TRBV2 and TRBJ2-2, with TRBD2 matching over 7 bases. Germline assignment: CDR1 SNHLY and CDR2 FYNNEI. CDR3 length: 12 amino acids. Trimming cost V 8 bases and J 10 bases; bases outside gene matches: 7. This chain's CDR3 is CASWEGTKELFF. In DNA, the CDR3 is TGTGCCAGCTGGGAGGGTACTAAGGAGCTGTTTTTT.

The chain carries TRBV6-2 or TRBV6-3 and TRBJ2-3; 9 nucleotides align to TRBD1. The CDR3 covers 15 residues. Trimming cost V 6 bases and J 2 bases; bases outside gene matches: 6. Germline V gene data show CDR1 as MNHEY and CDR2 as SVGEGT. As DNA, the CDR3 is TGTGCCAGCAGCCGAGGACAGGGGAACACAGATACGCAGTATTTT. It yields the protein CASSRGQGNTDTQYF.

The chain uses TRBV3-1 (or the pseudogene TRBV3-2) and TRBJ1-4, with D unclear. Looked up from germline, CDR1 is LGHDT and CDR2 is YNNKEL (reference sequence). The CDR3 is 14 residues long. The V end was cut by 0 bases, the J end by 5 bases, with 7 bases between. DNA for the CDR3: TGTGCCAGCAGCCAAGATCCACGAAATGAAAAACTGTTTTTT. Protein: CASSQDPRNEKLFF.

The DNA for the CDR3 is TGTGCCAGCACCCTCCGGGACAGGGAGTACAATGAGCAGTTCTTC. Protein sequence: CASTLRDREYNEQFF. The gene calls are TRBV7-2 and TRBJ2-1; 9 nucleotides agree with TRBD1. The CDR3 is made up of 15 amino acids. The germline gives CDR1 SGHTA, CDR2 FQGNSA. Losses at the gene ends were 7 bases for V and 4 bases for J; bases not matched to a gene: 8.